The text below deals with one T cell receptor beta chain. V was trimmed by 6 bases and J by 4 bases, leaving 7 bases between them. The CDR3 runs 11 residues. From germline, CDR1 is LGHNT and CDR2 FRNRAP. The sample belongs to a study of blood T cell repertoires in COVID-19. Study details: COVID-19 samples from acute and convalescent phases originated in the United States, Italy and Spain.

Cohort allocation depended upon clinical history that participants reported. Two negative PCRs, clearance, or symptom resolution had been documented for recovered Cohort 3 donors. The table came from immunoSEQ multiplex PCR; TCRdb's copy has only in-frame clones and leaves some out. The sample contains more than 200,000 clones, under 90% of which appear only once. This TCR came from a man in his 60s who had recovered from COVID-19. Sequenced material: PBMCs or T cells enriched from blood (not recorded which). The V and J genes are TRBV12-5 and TRBJ2-7; D is unclear. CDR3 amino acids: CASGSRYEQYF. DNA of the CDR3: TGTGCTAGTGGCTCGAGGTACGAGCAGTACTTC.